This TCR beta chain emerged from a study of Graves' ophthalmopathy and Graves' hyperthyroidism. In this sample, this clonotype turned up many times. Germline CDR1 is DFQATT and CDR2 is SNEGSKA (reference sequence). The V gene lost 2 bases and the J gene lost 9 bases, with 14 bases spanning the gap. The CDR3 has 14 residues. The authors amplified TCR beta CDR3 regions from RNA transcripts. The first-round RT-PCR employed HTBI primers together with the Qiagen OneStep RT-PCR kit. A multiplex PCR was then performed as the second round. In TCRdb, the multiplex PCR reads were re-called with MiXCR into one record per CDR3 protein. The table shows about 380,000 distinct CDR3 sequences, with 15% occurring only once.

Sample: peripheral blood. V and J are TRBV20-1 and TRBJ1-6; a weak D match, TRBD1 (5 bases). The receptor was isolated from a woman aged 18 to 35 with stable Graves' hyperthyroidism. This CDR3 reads CSARQGSTGSPLHF. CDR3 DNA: TGCAGTGCTAGACAGGGATCAACGGGTTCACCCCTCCACTTT.